The 8 T cell receptor beta chains presented below share a single source sample, sequenced in a study of blood T cell repertoires in COVID-19. Produced via immunoSEQ multiplex PCR; TCRdb's table is partial and in-frame only. The table records approximately 110,000 clones, 70% to 85% of them present only once. Sequenced: peripheral blood. The receptors stem from a human donor with acute or convalescent COVID-19. The donor label of this sample is uncertain.

The chain uses TRBV12-3 or TRBV12-4 and TRBJ1-3; D not resolved. This CDR3 is 12 amino acids long. With 4 bases removed from V and 7 bases from J, the gap between germline ends came to 8 bases. The DNA of the CDR3 is TGTGCCAGCAGTTGGAGCGGGAACACCATATATTTT. Protein sequence: CASSWSGNTIYF.

V and J are TRBV19 and TRBJ2-2, with D maybe TRBD1 (6 bases). The CDR3 loop spans 14 amino acids. In germline, CDR1 is LNHDA, CDR2 SQIVND (reference sequence). The germline V and J ends were trimmed by 3 bases and 5 bases, with 10 bases remaining between them. CDR3 region: CASSIGDITGELFF. The CDR3, as DNA: TGTGCCAGTAGTATCGGGGACATAACCGGGGAGCTGTTTTTT.

The chain recombines TRBV11-2 with TRBJ1-6; 11 bases line up with TRBD1. The germline gives CDR1 SGHAT, CDR2 FQNNGV. V gave up 5 bases and J gave up 6 bases; unmatched junction bases: 12. The CDR3 is 18 residues long. CDR3: CASSPTAGTGGRNSPLHF. The CDR3 nucleotides read TGTGCCAGCAGCCCTACGGCCGGGACAGGGGGTCGTAATTCACCCCTCCACTTT.

The chain uses TRBV11-2 and TRBJ2-2, with 10 bases matching TRBD1. The CDR3 sequence is 15 residues long. Trimming removed 4 bases from V and 3 bases from J; junction bases left unmatched: 2. Germline CDR1 SGHAT, CDR2 FQNNGV. The CDR3 is CASSWTGGDTGELFF. The CDR3 bases are TGTGCCAGCAGCTGGACAGGGGGGGACACCGGGGAGCTGTTTTTT. The whole variable domain, remainder taken from reference TRBV11-2 and TRBJ2-2, is EAGVAQSPRYKIIEKRQSVAFWCNPISGHATLYWYQQILGQGPKLLIQFQNNGVVDDSQLPKDRFSAERLKGVDSTLKIQPAKLEDSAVYLCASSWTGGDTGELFFGEGSRLTVL.

The V call is TRBV7-3, the J call TRBJ2-5; weak D call: TRBD2 (7 bases). The CDR3 is 15 residues long. Trimming stripped 0 bases from V and 4 bases from J, with 12 bases between. Per germline, CDR1 SGHTA and CDR2 FQGTGA. In DNA form, the CDR3 reads TGTGCCAGCAGCTTAACTCGGGGAGGGGGAGAGACCCAGTACTTC. This translates into CASSLTRGGGETQYF.

The chain employs TRBV11-2 and TRBJ2-1, with 10 bases lining up with TRBD1. Trimming cost V 7 bases and J 8 bases; bases outside gene matches: 11. CDR3 length: 15 amino acids. CDR1 and CDR2 from the germline V gene are SGHAT and FQNNGV. In nucleotides, the CDR3 is TGTGCCAGCAACTCATGGACAGGGGGAGGACATGAGCAGTTCTTC. This sequence encodes CASNSWTGGGHEQFF.

The gene calls are TRBV12-3 or TRBV12-4 and TRBJ2-5, with D possibly being TRBD2 (5 bases). The CDR3 sequence is 13 residues long. V shed 4 bases and J shed 2 bases, with 8 bases lying between them. The CDR3 spells CASSSRGQETQYF. In DNA, the CDR3 is TGTGCCAGCAGTTCCCGCGGGCAAGAGACCCAGTACTTC.

The chain links TRBV7-2 to TRBJ1-4; the match to TRBD1 covers 7 bases. Germline loops: CDR1 SGHTA, CDR2 FQGNSA. The length of the CDR3 is 16 residues. The J segment lost 5 bases and the V segment lost 4 bases, leaving 10 bases of the junction unmatched. The chain's CDR3 is CASSSRRSQGNEKLFF. Here the CDR3 DNA reads TGTGCCAGCAGCTCAAGGCGATCACAGGGGAATGAAAAACTGTTTTTT.